Sequencing of this T cell receptor (beta chain) was carried out in a study of PD-L1 blockade in urothelial cancer. Germline CDR1 reads SGHNT; CDR2 reads YYREEE (reference sequence). The CDR3 consists of 14 residues. The V end lost 1 base, the J end lost 2 bases, and 9 bases lay between the germline ends. Time point noted: pretreatment peripheral blood. The table came from immunoSEQ multiplex PCR; TCRdb's copy has only in-frame clones and leaves some out. The table records 85,000 to 95,000 clones, around 87% of them present only once. The receptor was isolated from a man aged 60 to 69 with urothelial cancer. The genes are TRBV5-4 and TRBJ2-5; TRBD1 might be the D (5 bases). The material sequenced was PBMCs, taken around atezolizumab (anti-PD-L1) treatment. The CDR3 sequence: CASSLSGAQETQYF. CDR3 sequence (DNA): TGTGCCAGCAGCTTGTCTGGGGCGCAAGAGACCCAGTACTTC.